The 23 T cell receptor beta chains below come from one sample, sequenced in a study of blood T cells in healthy people across ages. For the second PCR, which ran for about 6 to 12 cycles, a sample-barcoded 5' primer and a J-beta primer mix were used. MiXCR, applied by TCRdb to the 5' RACE reads, yields one record per CDR3 protein. The sample has about 1.1 million distinct CDR3 sequences; approximately 38% are singletons. Sequenced input: blood. The receptors originated from a young man in good health.

A note on this clonotype: Germline is not matched at one junction end, which may reflect a read error. The V call is TRBV7-3, the J call TRBJ2-3, with D unresolved. CDR3 length: 12 amino acids. The germline CDR1 and CDR2 sequences are SGHTA and FQGTGA. This CDR3 reads CASGFGADTQYF. The CDR3 nucleotides are TGTGCCAGCGGCTTTGGGGCAGATACGCAGTATTTT.

The CDR3 sequence is CASSPEGQGKDIQYF. Here the CDR3 DNA reads TGTGCCAGCAGCCCGGAGGGGCAGGGAAAAGACATTCAGTACTTC. The chain couples TRBV6-1 to TRBJ2-4, with D perhaps TRBD2 (6 bases). The germline V gene has CDR1 MNHNS and CDR2 SASEGT. Trimming removed 6 bases at V and 8 bases at J, with 20 bases between. CDR3 length: 15 residues.

The chain uses TRBV5-5 and TRBJ1-4, with TRBD1 as a possible D gene (5 bases). CDR1 SGHKS and CDR2 YYEKEE come from the germline V gene (reference sequence). Trimming removed 5 bases at V and 1 base at J, with 15 bases between. CDR3 length equals 16 residues. CDR3 sequence: CASRTEPGGTNEKLFF. DNA of the CDR3: TGTGCCAGCAGAACCGAACCGGGGGGAACTAATGAAAAACTGTTTTTT.

V usage is TRBV6-6 and J usage is TRBJ2-1, with D possibly being TRBD1 (5 bases). V lost 4 bases, J lost 10 bases, and 11 bases lay in between. CDR3 length: 12 amino acids. In germline, CDR1 is MNHNY, CDR2 SVGAGI (reference sequence). This CDR3 is CASSLDRVEQFF. The CDR3 nucleotides are TGTGCCAGCAGTTTAGACAGAGTAGAGCAGTTCTTC.

Points on this clonotype: A much larger clonotype is one base distant, so this may be a read error. The chain carries TRBV4-3 and TRBJ2-5; D remains ambiguous. CDR1 is LGHNA, CDR2 YSLEER, per germline. V gave up 0 bases and J gave up 11 bases, with 25 bases separating them. The CDR3 has 17 amino acids. The CDR3 bases are TGCGCCAGCAGCCAAGAGCTTACTGGAAACTCCTACAATGAGCAGTACTTC. It is translated as CASSQELTGNSYNEQYF.

Of note for this clonotype: Given a much more abundant clone one base away, this may be a read error. The V call is TRBV20-1, the J call TRBJ2-1, with D perhaps TRBD2 (5 bases). V lost 3 bases to trimming and J lost 1 base, with 10 bases between them. The CDR3 is 14 residues long. Germline V gene lookup returns CDR1 DFQATT and CDR2 SNEGSKA (reference sequence). The CDR3 is CSASAGPSYNEQFF. The CDR3 bases are TGCAGTGCTAGTGCGGGCCCGTCCTACAATGAGCAGTTCTTC.

As regards this clonotype: Sequence at one end of the junction differs from germline and may be a read error. The chain joins TRBV4-1 to TRBJ2-1; 8 bases align to TRBD2. Looked up from germline, CDR1 is MGHRA and CDR2 is YSYEKL. The CDR3 covers 17 residues. The CDR3: CASSQGEDGGGLNGQFF. CDR3 nucleotide sequence: TGCGCCAGCAGCCAAGGGGAGGACGGGGGGGGTCTCAATGGGCAGTTCTTC.

The chain recombines TRBV29-1 with TRBJ1-2; unclear D gene. V was trimmed by 0 bases and J by 4 bases, leaving 9 bases between them. There are 13 residues in the CDR3. CDR1 SQVTM and CDR2 ANQGSEA come from the germline V gene. The DNA for the CDR3 is TGCAGCGTTGAAGATGGAAGTTTCTATGGCTACACCTTC. This encodes CSVEDGSFYGYTF.

This clonotype was seen a handful of times. This chain connects TRBV5-1 to TRBJ2-3; 7 nucleotides line up with TRBD2. Germline lookup yields CDR1 SGHRS and CDR2 YFSETQ. The ends lost 7 bases at V and 0 bases at J; junction bases unmatched: 2. The CDR3 extends over 13 amino acids. CDR3 coding DNA: TGCGCCAGCGCGGGGGAGAGCACAGATACGCAGTATTTT. Encoded protein: CASAGESTDTQYF.

The V and J genes are TRBV20-1 and TRBJ1-2, with D possibly TRBD1 on 5 matching bases. With 3 bases removed from V and 4 bases from J, the gap between germline ends came to 9 bases. The germline gives CDR1 DFQATT, CDR2 SNEGSKA (reference sequence). This CDR3 contains 12 residues. The chain's CDR3 is CSASGHPYGYTF. The CDR3 coding sequence is TGCAGTGCTAGCGGACACCCCTATGGCTACACCTTC.

About this clonotype: One junction end disagrees with the germline gene, perhaps due to a read error. The rearrangement joins TRBV20-1 to TRBJ1-1; D is undetermined. Germline V CDR1 and CDR2: DFQATT, SNEGSKA (reference sequence). The CDR3 consists of 12 residues. The CDR3 region is CSPGSVNTGAFF. The CDR3 bases are TGCAGCCCGGGCAGCGTAAACACTGGAGCTTTCTTT.

The V call is TRBV4-2, the J call TRBJ2-3; TRBD2 matches 8 bases. The CDR3 is 15 residues long. CDR1 and CDR2 (germline): LGHNA, YNFKEQ. V lost 4 bases, J lost 5 bases, and 8 bases stayed unmatched. The CDR3 DNA reads as TGTGCCAGCAGCCCCAGAGCGGGGGTTCGAGATACGCAGTATTTT. Translation: CASSPRAGVRDTQYF.

CDR3 DNA: TGTGCCAGCAGCCCCACACAGGGACAGCCCCAGCATTTT. Its protein product is CASSPTQGQPQHF. The chain combines TRBV9 with TRBJ1-5; TRBD1 might be the D (6 bases). Germline CDR1 reads SGDLS; CDR2 reads YYNGEE. The V end was cut by 4 bases, the J end by 7 bases, with 12 bases between. The CDR3 runs to 13 residues.

This clonotype has a single count. V and J are TRBV6-4 and TRBJ2-3; the D is unclear. The CDR3 loop spans 14 amino acids. The germline CDR1 and CDR2 sequences are MRHNA and SNTAGT. Here the CDR3 reads CVASGPALTDTQYF. The CDR3 nucleotides read TGTGTCGCTAGTGGCCCAGCCCTCACAGATACGCAGTATTTT.

The chain uses TRBV20-1 and TRBJ2-7; no firm D call. V was trimmed by 0 bases and J by 0 bases, leaving 9 bases between them. CDR1 and CDR2 from the germline V gene are DFQATT and SNEGSKA (reference sequence). CDR3 length: 14 amino acids. The CDR3 bases are TGCAGTGCTAGAGATGGCTCACTCTCCTACGAGCAGTACTTC. Amino acid sequence: CSARDGSLSYEQYF.

This clonotype was counted only a few times. The V call is TRBV7-9, the J call TRBJ1-4; D gene unclear. The CDR3 has 15 residues. Germline loops: CDR1 SEHNR, CDR2 FQNEAQ (reference sequence). V was clipped by 5 bases and J by 0 bases, with 10 bases between them. The CDR3 DNA reads TGTGCCAGCAGCCCCCAAGATGCAACTAATGAAAAACTGTTTTTT. This codes for CASSPQDATNEKLFF.

CDR3 nucleotides: TGTGCCAGCAGCGAGGACAGCGGGGCCGCTGAAGCTTTCTTT. Its protein is CASSEDSGAAEAFF. The rearrangement joins TRBV9 to TRBJ1-1, with a tentative D call TRBD1 (6 bases). The CDR3 contains 14 residues. Germline CDR1 reads SGDLS; CDR2 reads YYNGEE. Trimming stripped 3 bases from V and 6 bases from J, with 15 bases between.

This clonotype was seen more than once but under ten times. The V gene is TRBV2, the J gene TRBJ2-5, with D possibly matching TRBD1 (5 bases). Trimming pared 7 bases from V and 2 bases from J, leaving 11 bases between. The CDR3 extends over 13 amino acids. The germline CDR1 and CDR2 sequences are SNHLY and FYNNEI. The CDR3 loop reads CASNRQFQETQYF. The CDR3 coding sequence is TGTGCCAGCAATAGACAGTTTCAAGAGACCCAGTACTTC. Based on the CDR3 plus reference TRBV2 and TRBJ2-5, the full variable domain is EPEVTQTPSHQVTQMGQEVILRCVPISNHLYFYWYRQILGQKVEFLVSFYNNEISEKSEIFDDQFSVERPDGSNFTLKIRSTKLEDSAMYFCASNRQFQETQYFGPGTRLLVL.

This chain connects TRBV6-2 or TRBV6-3 to TRBJ2-7; TRBD1 is a possible D gene (6 bases). This CDR3 comprises 13 residues. Trimming left V 2 bases short and J 3 bases short, with 8 bases between. Germline V CDR1 and CDR2: MNHEY, SVGEGT. This CDR3 reads CASSYGQYYEQYF. The CDR3 region has the DNA TGTGCCAGCAGTTACGGACAGTACTACGAGCAGTACTTC.

The chain has TRBV6-6 and TRBJ2-1, with 9 bases fitting TRBD1. Trimming at V came to 2 bases and at J to 2 bases, leaving 1 base not matched to a gene. The CDR3 sequence is 15 residues long. CDR1 is MNHNY and CDR2 is SVGAGI in the germline V gene (reference sequence). The CDR3 is CASSYGTGTYNEQFF. CDR3 in DNA: TGTGCCAGCAGTTACGGGACAGGGACCTACAATGAGCAGTTCTTC.

As DNA, the CDR3 is TGCGCCAGCAGTGAGCTAAAACTAGCGGGGGAGAACAATGAGCAGTACTTC. It translates to CASSELKLAGENNEQYF. The chain couples TRBV10-2 to TRBJ2-1, with 11 bases matching TRBD2. The end of the DNA fits TRBJ2-7 better, so the J call may be wrong. CDR1 and CDR2 (germline): WSHSY, SAAADI. The CDR3 consists of 17 residues.

This clonotype was counted at least ten times. The CDR3 loop is CASSPMHYTSTDTQYF. The CDR3 bases are TGTGCCAGCAGCCCAATGCATTACACTAGCACAGATACGCAGTATTTT. This sequence joins TRBV7-9 and TRBJ2-3; D not resolved. The CDR3 contains 16 residues. Per germline, CDR1 SEHNR and CDR2 FQNEAQ (reference sequence). Trimming took 5 bases from V and 0 from J, leaving 15 bases between them.

V is TRBV11-2 and J is TRBJ2-5, with 7 bases that match TRBD2. The V gene's germline CDR1 is SGHAT and CDR2 FQNNGV. This CDR3 contains 19 residues. The V and J ends lost 1 base and 0 bases, in that order; junction bases with no gene match: 14. CDR3 residues: CASSLAGLGLAVHQETQYF. The CDR3 DNA sequence: TGTGCCAGCAGCTTAGCGGGCCTAGGGCTAGCGGTACACCAAGAGACCCAGTACTTC. Full variable domain (rest looked up from reference TRBV11-2 and TRBJ2-5): EAGVAQSPRYKIIEKRQSVAFWCNPISGHATLYWYQQILGQGPKLLIQFQNNGVVDDSQLPKDRFSAERLKGVDSTLKIQPAKLEDSAVYLCASSLAGLGLAVHQETQYFGPGTRLLVL.